This entry features one TCR beta chain sequence. The data derive from a study of shared clonotypes between healthy human individuals. Donation came from healthy HIV-negative adults that had no recent acute infections or vaccinations. Methods used by the authors: Without quality scores, immunoSEQ junctional reads could not be filtered like full-length reads. Libraries were prepared by immunoSEQ multiplex PCR; TCRdb keeps only in-frame clonotypes and omits some of them. V and J calls and clone size follow that table, whereas D and trimming were derived from the DNA. The sample yields fewer than 3 million clones, less than 95% seen once. V was shortened by 9 bases and J by 0 bases, with 20 bases between the two germline ends. Germline values: CDR1 LNHDA, CDR2 SQIVND (reference sequence). This CDR3 comprises 16 residues.

The source material was naive CD4+ T cells from PBMCs. This sample's subset: CD45RA+ positively selected. The rearrangement uses TRBV19 and TRBJ1-2; no clear D gene. This receptor was identified in a man younger than 30 in good health. Some clones in this sample may be carry-over from other donors' samples. CDR3 nucleotide sequence: TGTGCCAGCCACGACTATCCCGGCGGTACTAACTATGGCTACACCTTC. Amino acids: CASHDYPGGTNYGYTF.